The subject of this entry is one TCR beta chain. Its antigen is unknown. The data are from a study of shared clonotypes between healthy human individuals. This CDR3 has 16 amino acids. Looked up from germline, CDR1 is MGHRA and CDR2 is YSYEKL. The V end was cut by 5 bases, the J end by 8 bases, with 25 bases between. In the sorted-subset replicate PCRs, approximately 200 ng DNA, roughly 30,000 T cell genomes, was used. Original processing notes: Because ImmunoSEQ provided only junction sequences with no quality scores, the filtering differed. Repertoires were generated with immunoSEQ multiplex PCR, while TCRdb's copy carries only in-frame clones and drops some. V, J and clone size are taken as reported in that table, and D and trimming were inferred from the DNA itself. The sample has some 2.1 million clones, just under 95% seen once. Broader study findings: Even with large depth, rarefaction showed that sorted-subset sequencing was incomplete. Clonotypes not shared had lower generation probabilities than those common to all four donors.

Only CD45RO-negative cells positively selected for CCR7 counted as naive CD8 cells, so terminally differentiated effector memory CD45RA+ cells were excluded. Material: naive CD8+ T cells sorted from blood. The rearrangement links TRBV4-1 to TRBJ2-7; D perhaps matches TRBD1 (6 bases). This TCR derives from a man between 18 and 35 years old in good health. This CDR3 reads CASSDEPGTIGVKQYF. The CDR3 nucleotides are TGCGCCAGCAGCGATGAACCCGGGACAATCGGGGTCAAGCAGTACTTC.